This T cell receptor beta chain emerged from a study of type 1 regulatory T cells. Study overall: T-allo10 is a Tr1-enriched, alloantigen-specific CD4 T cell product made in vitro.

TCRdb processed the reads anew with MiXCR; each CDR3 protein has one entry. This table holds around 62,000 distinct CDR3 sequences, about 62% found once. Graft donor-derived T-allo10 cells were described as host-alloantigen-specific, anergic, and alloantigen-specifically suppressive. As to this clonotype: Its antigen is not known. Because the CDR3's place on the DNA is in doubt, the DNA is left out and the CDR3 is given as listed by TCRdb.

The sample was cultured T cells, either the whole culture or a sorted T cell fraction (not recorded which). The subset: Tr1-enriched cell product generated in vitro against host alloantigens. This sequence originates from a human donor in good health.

The CDR3 is CASSSSGQGTDTQYF. V is TRBV6-5 and J is TRBJ2-3; TRBD1 reflects the table's D call only, with no check against the DNA. Germline values: CDR1 MNHEY, CDR2 SVGAGI. Inclusive of both ends, the CDR3 amounts to 15 amino acids.